This T cell receptor (beta chain) was identified during a study of OX40 agonist ivuxolimab in advanced cancers. Study-level background: The patients' treatment was ivuxolimab, an agonistic anti-OX40 (CD134) antibody. Participants, 82.7% male, averaged approximately 60 years of age, ranging from roughly 20 to 80.

Profiling relied on immunoSEQ multiplex PCR, and the TCRdb table lists in-frame clones only, not all of them. The table has about 78,000 clones, around 86% seen once. At cycle 4 day 1, cycle 7 day 1, and baseline, blood was sampled. As to this clone: The germline gene is not matched at one end of the junction; a read error may be the cause.

Germline values: CDR1 SEHNR, CDR2 FQNEAQ (reference sequence). The CDR3 is made up of 14 amino acids. Specimen: CD4+ or CD8+ T cells sorted from blood, collected in a trial of the OX40 agonist ivuxolimab. The V gene is TRBV7-9, the J gene TRBJ2-7, with 7 bases that match TRBD2. This TCR came from an adult with an advanced solid tumor such as melanoma, head and neck, liver or kidney cancer. CDR3 bases: TGTGCCAGCAGTTTAGCGGGCTTCTCCTACGAGCAGTACTTC. Translating it yields CASSLAGFSYEQYF.